This T cell receptor (beta chain) is drawn from a study of cytomegalovirus exposure and HLA in healthy donors. The germline CDR1 and CDR2 sequences are SGDLS and YYNGEE. The CDR3 is made up of 13 amino acids. Trimming cost V 4 bases and J 1 base, with 8 bases left between them. The PCR used 60 Vbeta and 13 Jbeta primers. The assay was immunoSEQ multiplex PCR, and TCRdb's table has in-frame clones only and misses some. Its clone listing holds 85,000 or so clones. Sample: PBMCs. The source of this sequence is a woman in her twenties or thirties in good health and CMV-seronegative. The gene calls are TRBV9 and TRBJ1-1; D unclear. The CDR3 protein is CASSSTPNTEAFF. CDR3 nucleotide sequence: TGTGCCAGCAGCTCCACACCGAACACTGAAGCTTTCTTT.